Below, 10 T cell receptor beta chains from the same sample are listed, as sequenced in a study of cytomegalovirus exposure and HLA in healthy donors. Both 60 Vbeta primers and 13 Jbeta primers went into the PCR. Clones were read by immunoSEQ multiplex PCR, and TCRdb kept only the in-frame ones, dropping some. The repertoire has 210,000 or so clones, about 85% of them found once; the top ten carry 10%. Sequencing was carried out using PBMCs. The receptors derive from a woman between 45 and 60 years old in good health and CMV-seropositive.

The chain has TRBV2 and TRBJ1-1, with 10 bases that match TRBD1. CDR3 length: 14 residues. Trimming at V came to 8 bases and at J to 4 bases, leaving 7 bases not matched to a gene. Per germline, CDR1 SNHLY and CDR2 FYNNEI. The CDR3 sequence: CASRTGGFGTEAFF. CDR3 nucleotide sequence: TGTGCCAGCCGGACAGGGGGATTCGGCACTGAAGCTTTCTTT. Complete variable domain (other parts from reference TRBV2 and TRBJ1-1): EPEVTQTPSHQVTQMGQEVILRCVPISNHLYFYWYRQILGQKVEFLVSFYNNEISEKSEIFDDQFSVERPDGSNFTLKIRSTKLEDSAMYFCASRTGGFGTEAFFGQGTRLTVV.

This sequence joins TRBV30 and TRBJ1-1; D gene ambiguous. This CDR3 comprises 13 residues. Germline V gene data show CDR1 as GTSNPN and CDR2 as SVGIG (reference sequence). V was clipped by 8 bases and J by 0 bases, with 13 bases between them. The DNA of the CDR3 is TGTGCCAGGCGCGGCACCATGAACACTGAAGCTTTCTTT. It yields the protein CARRGTMNTEAFF.

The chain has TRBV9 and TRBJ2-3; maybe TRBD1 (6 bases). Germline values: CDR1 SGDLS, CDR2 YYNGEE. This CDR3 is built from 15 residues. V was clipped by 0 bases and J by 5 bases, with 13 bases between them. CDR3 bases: TGTGCCAGCAGCGTAGCGGACAGCTTTCGAGATACGCAGTATTTT. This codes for CASSVADSFRDTQYF.

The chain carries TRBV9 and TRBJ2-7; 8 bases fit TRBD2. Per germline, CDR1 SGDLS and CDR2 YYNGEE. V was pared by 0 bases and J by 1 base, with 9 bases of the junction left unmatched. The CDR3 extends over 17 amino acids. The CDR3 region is CASSVGLAGGGSYEQYF. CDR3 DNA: TGTGCCAGCAGCGTAGGATTGGCGGGGGGCGGGTCCTACGAGCAGTACTTC.

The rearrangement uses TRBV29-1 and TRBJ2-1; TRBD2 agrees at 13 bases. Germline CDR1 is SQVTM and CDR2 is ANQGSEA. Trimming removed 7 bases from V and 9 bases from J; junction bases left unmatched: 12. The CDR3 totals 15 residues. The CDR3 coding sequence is TGCAGCGGCATAAAGACTAGCGGGGGGCCTAGTGAGCAGTTCTTC. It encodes CSGIKTSGGPSEQFF.

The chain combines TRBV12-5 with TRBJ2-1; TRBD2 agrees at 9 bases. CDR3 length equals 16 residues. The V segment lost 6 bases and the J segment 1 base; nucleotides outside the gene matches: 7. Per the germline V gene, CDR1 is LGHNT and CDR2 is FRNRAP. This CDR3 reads CASGRGGGNSYNEQFF. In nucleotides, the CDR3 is TGTGCTAGTGGCCGCGGGGGGGGGAATTCCTACAATGAGCAGTTCTTC.

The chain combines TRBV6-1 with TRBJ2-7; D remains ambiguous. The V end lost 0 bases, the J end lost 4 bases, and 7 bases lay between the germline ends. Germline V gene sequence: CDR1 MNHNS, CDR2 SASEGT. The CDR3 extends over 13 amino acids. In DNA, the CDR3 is TGTGCCAGCAGTGAAGCGCTCGGGTACGAGCAGTACTTC. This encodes CASSEALGYEQYF.

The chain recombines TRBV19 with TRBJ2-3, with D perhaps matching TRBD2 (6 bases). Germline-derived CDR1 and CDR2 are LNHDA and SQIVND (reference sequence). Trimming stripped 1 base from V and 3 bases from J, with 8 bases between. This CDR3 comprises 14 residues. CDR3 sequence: CASSIGGETDTQYF. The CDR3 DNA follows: TGTGCCAGTAGTATAGGGGGGGAGACAGATACGCAGTATTTT.

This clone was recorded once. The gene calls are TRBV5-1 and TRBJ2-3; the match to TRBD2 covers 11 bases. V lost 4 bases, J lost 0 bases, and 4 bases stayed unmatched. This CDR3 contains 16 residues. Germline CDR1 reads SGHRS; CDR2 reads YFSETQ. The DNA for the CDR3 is TGCGCCAGCAGCGCGGGGACTAGCGGAAGCACAGATACGCAGTATTTT. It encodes CASSAGTSGSTDTQYF.

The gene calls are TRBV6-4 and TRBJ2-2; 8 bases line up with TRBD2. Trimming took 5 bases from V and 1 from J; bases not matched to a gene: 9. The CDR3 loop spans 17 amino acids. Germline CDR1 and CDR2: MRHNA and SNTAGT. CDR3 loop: CASSPSGLAGNTGELFF. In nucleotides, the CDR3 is TGTGCCAGCAGTCCCTCGGGGCTAGCGGGGAACACCGGGGAGCTGTTTTTT.